These T cell receptor beta chains were read from a single sample in a study of shared clonotypes between healthy human individuals. Here immunoSEQ multiplex PCR was the method, and the copy in TCRdb shows in-frame clones only, minus some. The profile shows millions of clones, around nine tenths of them singletons. The sample taken for sequencing was naive CD4+ T cells sorted from blood. These receptors came from a man aged 18 to 30 in good health. Each CDR3 is given with its conserved first and last residue. D genes are given only for firm matches. Not every row has a clone size; where given, it reads once, few, many or a size class.

j_gene | abundance | v_gene | d_gene | len | CDR3nt | CDR3aa
TRBJ2-2 | - | TRBV9 | - | 15 | TGTGCCAGCAGCGTAGTACCAGGAGACACCGGGGAGCTGTTTTTT | CASSVVPGDTGELFF
TRBJ2-7 | - | TRBV4-3 | TRBD2 | 15 | TGCGCCAGCAGCCAAGAGACTAGCGGGCCCTACGAGCAGTACTTC | CASSQETSGPYEQYF
TRBJ2-1 | - | TRBV30 | TRBD2 | 17 | TGTGCCTGGAGTCCATCAACTAGCGGGAGGGGAAACAATGAGCAGTTCTTC | CAWSPSTSGRGNNEQFF
TRBJ2-7 | - | TRBV5-4 | - | 13 | TGTGCCGGGACCGACAGAGGCGCCTACGAGCAGTACTTC | CAGTDRGAYEQYF
TRBJ2-1 | once | TRBV11-2 | TRBD2 | 14 | TGTGCCAGCGCCCGACTAGCGGGAGGCCTTGAGCAGTTCTTC | CASARLAGGLEQFF
TRBJ2-3 | - | TRBV27 | - | 13 | TGTGCCAGCAGTTTACTAGCCGCAGATACGCAGTATTTT | CASSLLAADTQYF
TRBJ2-1 | - | TRBV10-3 | - | 17 | TGTGCCATCAGTGAGTCCTCCTCCGGGCCGCGGTACAATGAGCAGTTCTTC | CAISESSSGPRYNEQFF
TRBJ1-1 | - | TRBV7-2 | - | 15 | TGTGCCAGCTCCACAGAGGCAGGCATGAACACTGAAGCTTTCTTT | CASSTEAGMNTEAFF
TRBJ1-6 | - | TRBV28 | - | 14 | TGTGCCAGCAGTTTTCTAGAAATTAATTCACCCCTCCACTTT | CASSFLEINSPLHF
TRBJ2-7 | - | TRBV30 | - | 12 | TGTGCCTGGAGTATGGGAGTTCGAGGCCAGTACTTC | CAWSMGVRGQYF
TRBJ1-3 | - | TRBV4-1 | - | 14 | TGCGCCAGCAGCCAAGCAGGGGTCGGAAACACCATATATTTT | CASSQAGVGNTIYF
TRBJ1-2 | - | TRBV5-4 | TRBD1 | 15 | TGTGCCAGCAGCTTCTTACAGGGGAATAACTATGGCTACACCTTC | CASSFLQGNNYGYTF
TRBJ2-2 | - | TRBV5-6 | TRBD2 | 17 | TGTGCCAGCAGCTACGTTGGGACTAGCAGGAACACCGGGGAGCTGTTTTTT | CASSYVGTSRNTGELFF
TRBJ2-7 | - | TRBV25-1 | - | 15 | TGTGCCAGCAGCCGAGACAGTAAAGGCGGCTACGAGCAGTACTTC | CASSRDSKGGYEQYF
TRBJ2-1 | - | TRBV7-8 | - | 12 | TGTGCCAGCAGCTTTAAGGGCGATGAGCAGTTCTTC | CASSFKGDEQFF
TRBJ2-1 | - | TRBV5-1 | - | 15 | TGCGCCAGCAGCTTGGAAACGGCTTCATCACATGAGCAGTTCTTC | CASSLETASSHEQFF
TRBJ2-1 | - | TRBV2 | TRBD2 | 15 | TGTGCCAGCAGTGAGGGACTAGCGTCGTACAATGAGCAGTTCTTC | CASSEGLASYNEQFF
TRBJ1-5 | - | TRBV28 | - | 14 | TGTGCCATCAACCGGGAGAATAGCAATCAGCCCCAGCATTTT | CAINRENSNQPQHF
TRBJ2-7 | - | TRBV7-3 | TRBD2 | 15 | TGTGCCAGCAGCTTAGCGGGGGGTGCTTTGGGCGAGCAGTACTTC | CASSLAGGALGEQYF
TRBJ1-1 | - | TRBV18 | TRBD1 | 16 | TGTGCCAGCTCACCTGACAGGGGGCGGGGGAACACTGAAGCTTTCTTT | CASSPDRGRGNTEAFF
TRBJ2-1 | once | TRBV5-1 | TRBD1 | 15 | TGCGCCAGCAGCGGGGGACAGGGGGCCTACAATGAGCAGTTCTTC | CASSGGQGAYNEQFF
TRBJ2-2 | - | TRBV18 | - | 15 | TGTGCCAGCTCACCGCCCGGGGGGAACACCGGGGAGCTGTTTTTT | CASSPPGGNTGELFF
TRBJ2-1 | - | TRBV30 | TRBD1 | 15 | TGTGCCCGGACTGGGACAGGGAGTGTTGATGGTGAGCAGTTCTTC | CARTGTGSVDGEQFF
TRBJ1-2 | - | TRBV7-3 | TRBD1 | 15 | TGTGCCAGCAGCGCACAGGGGGCGGCGGCCAGCGGCTACACCTTC | CASSAQGAAASGYTF
TRBJ2-7 | few | TRBV2 | - | 12 | TGTGCCAGCGGCCCCGGTTCCTACGAGCAGTACTTC | CASGPGSYEQYF
TRBJ2-3 | - | TRBV12-5 | - | 13 | TGTGCTAGTGGTCCTGGGAACACAGATACGCAGTATTTT | CASGPGNTDTQYF
TRBJ1-5 | - | TRBV28 | TRBD1 | 15 | TGTGCCAGCAGTGGCCGGGACAGGGGCAATCAGCCCCAGCATTTT | CASSGRDRGNQPQHF
TRBJ2-1 | - | TRBV7-8 | - | 16 | TGTGCCAGCAGCTTAGGCCAGCTAGCGCCCTACAATGAGCAGTTCTTC | CASSLGQLAPYNEQFF
TRBJ2-5 | - | TRBV4-1 | TRBD2 | 16 | TGCGCCAGCAGCCAAGATGCGGGAGCGGGAAGGGAGACCCAGTACTTC | CASSQDAGAGRETQYF
TRBJ2-3 | once | TRBV28 | TRBD2 | 17 | TGTGCCAGCAGTTTATTCGGAACTAGCGGGTCAGAGGATACGCAGTATTTT | CASSLFGTSGSEDTQYF
TRBJ2-1 | - | TRBV19 | - | 15 | TGTGCCAGTCTAGGGATAGATCGCTCCTACAATGAGCAGTTCTTC | CASLGIDRSYNEQFF
TRBJ2-7 | - | TRBV9 | - | 14 | TGTGCCAGCAGCGTAGGACACGGCCGGCTGGAGCAGTACTTC | CASSVGHGRLEQYF
TRBJ1-2 | - | TRBV5-6 | - | 14 | TGTGCCAGCAGCCCCGACCGGGGGGCCTATGGCTACACCTTC | CASSPDRGAYGYTF
TRBJ2-2 | once | TRBV5-1 | - | 14 | TGCGCCAGCAGCTCGGACGGTTACACCGGGGAGCTGTTTTTT | CASSSDGYTGELFF
TRBJ2-5 | once | TRBV6-6 | - | 14 | TGTGCCAGCAGTTATAGCGGAGCTCAAGAGACCCAGTACTTC | CASSYSGAQETQYF
TRBJ2-2 | - | TRBV4-2 | TRBD2 | 15 | TGTGCCAGCAGCCAAGGTAGCGGGGACACCGGGGAGCTGTTTTTT | CASSQGSGDTGELFF
TRBJ1-1 | - | TRBV27 | - | 14 | TGTGCCAGCAGTTTATGGGAGGGGAACACTGAAGCTTTCTTT | CASSLWEGNTEAFF
TRBJ1-1 | - | TRBV5-1 | TRBD1 | 15 | TGCGCCAGCAGCCGAGGGACAGAGCTAAACACTGAAGCTTTCTTT | CASSRGTELNTEAFF
TRBJ2-2 | - | TRBV30 | - | 11 | TGTGCCTGGGGTAGGACCGGGGAGCTGTTTTTT | CAWGRTGELFF
TRBJ2-5 | - | TRBV18 | - | 14 | TGTGCCAGCTCACCACCTGGACTAAAAGAGACCCAGTACTTC | CASSPPGLKETQYF
TRBJ2-3 | - | TRBV2 | - | 14 | TGTGCCAGCAGTGAAGCGCATCGGCCAGATACGCAGTATTTT | CASSEAHRPDTQYF
TRBJ2-7 | - | TRBV7-2 | - | 15 | TGTGCCAGCAGCTTAGTGGCAGGCCTACCCCACGAGCAGTACTTC | CASSLVAGLPHEQYF
TRBJ2-7 | - | TRBV20-1 | - | 8 | TGCAGTGCTCAGGGTGTGGACTTC | CSAQGVDF
TRBJ1-4 | - | TRBV5-1 | - | 17 | TGCGCCAGCAGCCTACAACCGAGTTCCGTAACTAATGAAAAACTGTTTTTT | CASSLQPSSVTNEKLFF
TRBJ1-2 | - | TRBV15 | - | 16 | TGTGCCACCAGCAGAGATCCACTGGATGGGGCGGATGGCTACACCTTC | CATSRDPLDGADGYTF
TRBJ2-3 | - | TRBV5-1 | TRBD1 | 18 | TGCGCCAGCAGCTTGGCCTACGGGCCGGGACAGGGAGTCGATACGCAGTATTTT | CASSLAYGPGQGVDTQYF
TRBJ2-1 | once | TRBV5-4 | - | 13 | TGTGCCAGCAGCCGCCCTCAAGCGAATGAGCAGTTCTTC | CASSRPQANEQFF
TRBJ2-5 | - | TRBV5-4 | TRBD2 | 16 | TGTGCCAGCAGAAAGGGACTAGCGGGGGAACAAGAGACCCAGTACTTC | CASRKGLAGEQETQYF
TRBJ2-1 | - | TRBV7-3 | TRBD2 | 14 | TGTGCCAGCAGCCCTACGGGGCTAGCGGTTGAGCAGTTCTTC | CASSPTGLAVEQFF
TRBJ2-3 | - | TRBV6-5 | - | 12 | TGTGCCAGCAGTTCCTCGACAGATACGCAGTATTTT | CASSSSTDTQYF
TRBJ2-6 | - | TRBV19 | TRBD1 | 18 | TGTGCCAGTAGTTCGCTGACAGGGGATCACTCTGGGGCCAACGTCCTGACTTTC | CASSSLTGDHSGANVLTF
TRBJ1-2 | - | TRBV5-5 | - | 13 | TGTGCCAGCAGCTTGGAACCGCCCTATGGCTACACCTTC | CASSLEPPYGYTF
TRBJ2-7 | - | TRBV18 | - | 12 | TGTGCCAGCTCACCTACAGGCTACGAGCAGTACTTC | CASSPTGYEQYF
TRBJ1-1 | - | TRBV7-2 | - | 12 | TGTGCCAGCAGTCAATGGGGGACTGAAGCTTTCTTT | CASSQWGTEAFF
TRBJ2-1 | - | TRBV7-9 | TRBD2 | 14 | TGTGCCAGCAGCCGCGGGGGGACATACAATGAGCAGTTCTTC | CASSRGGTYNEQFF
TRBJ2-3 | - | TRBV12-1 | - | 15 | - | CASSFAQGSTDTQYF
TRBJ2-2 | - | TRBV7-2 | - | 12 | TGTGCCAGCAGAACGGTGGGTGGGGAGCTGTTTTTT | CASRTVGGELFF
TRBJ1-2 | - | TRBV5-1 | - | 14 | TGCGCCAGCAGCTTGGCCGACGGATCTTTAGGCTACACCTTC | CASSLADGSLGYTF
TRBJ2-3 | - | TRBV2 | - | 12 | TGTGCCATCAACGGGGCGGGTGATACGCAGTATTTT | CAINGAGDTQYF
TRBJ1-1 | - | TRBV7-9 | - | 13 | TGTGCCAGCAGCTTAAGGGAAGGCACTGAAGCTTTCTTT | CASSLREGTEAFF